The rows below give T cell receptor beta chains drawn from one sample of a study of blood T cell repertoires in COVID-19. Generated by immunoSEQ multiplex PCR, the TCRdb table keeps only in-frame clones and is missing some. The sample records over 200,000 clones, around four fifths being singletons. The specimen was peripheral blood. These receptors all come from an elderly woman with active or convalescent COVID-19. CDR3s leave out the opening cysteine and the closing phenylalanine or tryptophan. The listing skips clone size in some rows; elsewhere it reads once, few, many or a size class.

v_call: TRBV2
clone_size: -
j_call: TRBJ1-5
cdr3_aa: ASKRTGYSNQPQH

v_call: TRBV5-1
clone_size: -
j_call: TRBJ1-2
cdr3_aa: ASSMKDRASEGYT

v_call: TRBV19
clone_size: -
j_call: TRBJ2-3
cdr3_aa: ASSIEGEDTQY

v_call: TRBV10-2
clone_size: -
j_call: TRBJ2-7
cdr3_aa: ASTEGTGYEQY

v_call: TRBV27
clone_size: -
j_call: TRBJ2-3
cdr3_aa: ASSLMARSTDTQY

v_call: TRBV6-4
clone_size: few
j_call: TRBJ1-1
cdr3_aa: ASSDGAGKGTEAF

v_call: TRBV19
clone_size: -
j_call: TRBJ2-5
cdr3_aa: ASSPGLAEQETQY

v_call: TRBV9
clone_size: -
j_call: TRBJ2-2
cdr3_aa: ASSVVPSGRIGNTGELF

v_call: TRBV7-2
clone_size: -
j_call: TRBJ2-7
cdr3_aa: ASSLGGSLFEQY

v_call: TRBV18
clone_size: -
j_call: TRBJ1-2
cdr3_aa: ASSPQTGFYGYT

v_call: TRBV21-1
clone_size: -
j_call: TRBJ2-1
cdr3_aa: ASSTEIKWGQDPHSYNEQF

v_call: TRBV5-1
clone_size: -
j_call: TRBJ2-2
cdr3_aa: ASRRGLAIGTGELF

v_call: TRBV9
clone_size: -
j_call: TRBJ1-6
cdr3_aa: ASSIMGANSPLH

v_call: TRBV6-5
clone_size: -
j_call: TRBJ2-1
cdr3_aa: ASSPRQLPSNEQF

v_call: TRBV2
clone_size: many
j_call: TRBJ2-7
cdr3_aa: ASSESGKPWY

v_call: TRBV6-2/TRBV6-3
clone_size: -
j_call: TRBJ1-5
cdr3_aa: ASSYFRTQPQH

v_call: TRBV27
clone_size: -
j_call: TRBJ2-6
cdr3_aa: ASSPTAFPSGANVLT